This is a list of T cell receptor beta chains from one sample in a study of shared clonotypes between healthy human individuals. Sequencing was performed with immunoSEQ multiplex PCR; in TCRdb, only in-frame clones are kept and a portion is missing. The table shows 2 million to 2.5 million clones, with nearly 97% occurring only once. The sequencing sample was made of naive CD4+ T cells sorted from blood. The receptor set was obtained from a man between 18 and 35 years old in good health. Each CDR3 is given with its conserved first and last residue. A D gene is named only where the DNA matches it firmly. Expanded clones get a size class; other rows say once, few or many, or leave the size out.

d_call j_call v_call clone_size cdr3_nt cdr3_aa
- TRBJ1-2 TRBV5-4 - TGTGCCAGCAGCTTGGTCCGGGACATACACTATGGCTACACCTTC CASSLVRDIHYGYTF
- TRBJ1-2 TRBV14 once TGTGCCAGCAGCTCCAGGGGTAGCTATGGCTACACCTTC CASSSRGSYGYTF
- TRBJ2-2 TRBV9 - TGTGCCAGCAGACCAGACCACAGGTATCCCGGGGAGCTGTTTTTT CASRPDHRYPGELFF
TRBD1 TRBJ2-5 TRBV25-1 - TGTGCCAGCGGCGGGACAGGGTATGAGACCCAGTACTTC CASGGTGYETQYF
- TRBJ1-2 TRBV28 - TGTGCCAGCAGTAGGGTGCGCTATGGCTACACCTTC CASSRVRYGYTF
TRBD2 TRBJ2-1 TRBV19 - TGTGCCAGTAGTATCGGGACTAGCGGCAACAATGAGCAGTTCTTC CASSIGTSGNNEQFF
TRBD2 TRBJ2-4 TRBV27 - TGTGCCAGCAGTATTACTAGCGGGAGGTACATTCAGTACTTC CASSITSGRYIQYF
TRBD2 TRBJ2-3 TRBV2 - TGTGCCAGCAGTGAAAAGCAGCGGGAATCATATACGCAGTATTTT CASSEKQRESYTQYF
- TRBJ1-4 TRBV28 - TGTGCCAGCACCCTTGGGGAAAGAGAAAAACTGTTTTTT CASTLGEREKLFF
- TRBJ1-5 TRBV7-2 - TGTGCCAGCAGCTTGGGAGGCGCTAGTCAGCCCCAGCATTTT CASSLGGASQPQHF
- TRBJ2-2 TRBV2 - TGTGCCAGCAGTAGACTGATCAACACCGGGGAGCTGTTTTTT CASSRLINTGELFF
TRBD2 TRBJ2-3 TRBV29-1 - TGCAGCGTTGAAGGAGCGGGGGGAGCAGATACGCAGTATTTT CSVEGAGGADTQYF
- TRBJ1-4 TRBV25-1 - TGTGCCAGCAGTGACCCGATCGGAACGTCTTTTGGAGAAAAACTGTTTTTT CASSDPIGTSFGEKLFF
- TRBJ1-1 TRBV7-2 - TGTGCCAGCAGCAAGGGATTCGCTGTGGAAGCTTTCTTT CASSKGFAVEAFF
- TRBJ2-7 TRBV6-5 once TGTGCCAGCAGTTATGCGGCTCAAGGTTCCTACGAGCAGTACTTC CASSYAAQGSYEQYF
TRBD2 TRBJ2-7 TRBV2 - TGTGCCAGCAGACTTAGCGGGTCTTCCTACGAGCAGTACTTC CASRLSGSSYEQYF
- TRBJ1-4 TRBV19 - TGTGCCAGTAGTCCCTCCCCCAGTGAAAAACTGTTTTTT CASSPSPSEKLFF
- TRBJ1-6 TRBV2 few TGTGCCAGCACTGGACAGCCCAATTCACCCCTCCACTTT CASTGQPNSPLHF
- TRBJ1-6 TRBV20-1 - TGCAGTGCTAGAGATCGGGGGCCCCTCCACTTT CSARDRGPLHF
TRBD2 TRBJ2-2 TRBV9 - TGTGCCAGCAGCGTCGGGAGGGAACCCGGGGAGCTGTTTTTT CASSVGREPGELFF
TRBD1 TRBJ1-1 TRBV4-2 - TGTGCCAGCAGCCAACCCAAGGGACAGGGATATACTGAAGCTTTCTTT CASSQPKGQGYTEAFF
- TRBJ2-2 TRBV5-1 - TGCGCCAGCAGCTTGGTCGCTCTGAGCGTCCTAAGGACCGGGGAGCTGTTTTTT CASSLVALSVLRTGELFF
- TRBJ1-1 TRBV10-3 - TGTGCCATCAGTGAGCAAGGGAACACTGAAGCTTTCTTT CAISEQGNTEAFF
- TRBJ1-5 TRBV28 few TGTGCCAGCAGTTTAGTAGCCGGCAAACAGCCCCAGCATTTT CASSLVAGKQPQHF
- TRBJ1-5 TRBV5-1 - TGCGCCAGCAGCTTGGGGGCAGCTAGCAATCAGCCCCAGCATTTT CASSLGAASNQPQHF
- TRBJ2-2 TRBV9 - TGTGCCAGCAGCGTATATCTAGGGAACACCGGGGAGCTGTTTTTT CASSVYLGNTGELFF
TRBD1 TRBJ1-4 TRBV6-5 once TGTGCCAGCACACCAGGGGGGAGAAATGAAAAACTGTTTTTT CASTPGGRNEKLFF
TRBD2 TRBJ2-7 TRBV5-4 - TGTGCCAGCAGCTCAGGAGGCGGGAGAGACGAGCAGTACTTC CASSSGGGRDEQYF
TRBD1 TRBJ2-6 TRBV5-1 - TGCGCCAGCAGCTTGGAGTCGGGACAGCCAGGGGCCAACGTCCTGACTTTC CASSLESGQPGANVLTF
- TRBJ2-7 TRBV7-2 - TGTGCCAGCAGCTTAGGTGGGACCCAGAGGGAGCAGTACTTC CASSLGGTQREQYF
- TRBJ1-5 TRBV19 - TGTGCCAGTAGTCCCCTAAGGGGACGTAACAATCAGCCCCAGCATTTT CASSPLRGRNNQPQHF
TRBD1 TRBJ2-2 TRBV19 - TGTGCCAGTAGTATAGGAGCGGACAGGGGGCGCGGGGAGCTGTTTTTT CASSIGADRGRGELFF
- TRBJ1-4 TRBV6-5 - TGTGCCAGCAGGCTCAGCGGCACAACTAATGAAAAACTGTTTTTT CASRLSGTTNEKLFF
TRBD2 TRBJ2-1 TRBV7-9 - TGTGCCAGCAGCCCCCTCGGGACTAGCGGGAGGGCCGGTTACAATGAGCAGTTCTTC CASSPLGTSGRAGYNEQFF
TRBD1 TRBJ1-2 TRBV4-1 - TGCGCCAGCAGCCAGAACCGGGACAGGGGACACTATGGCTACACCTTC CASSQNRDRGHYGYTF
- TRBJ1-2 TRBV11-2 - TGTGCCAGCAGCTCTGGGGCCTGGTCGAACTATGGCTACACCTTC CASSSGAWSNYGYTF
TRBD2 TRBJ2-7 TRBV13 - TGTGCCAGCAGCACCACCGGGCTAGCGGGAGGAGCAACCTACGAGCAGTACTTC CASSTTGLAGGATYEQYF
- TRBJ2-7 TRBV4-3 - TGCGCCAGCAGCCAAGATTGGGGTTACGAGCAGTACTTC CASSQDWGYEQYF
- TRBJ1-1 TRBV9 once TGTGCCAGCAGCGTAGGGGTGCGAGAGAACACTGAAGCTTTCTTT CASSVGVRENTEAFF
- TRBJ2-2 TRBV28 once TGTGCCAGCAAAAGCGGGCAATACTTAGGGGAGCTGTTTTTT CASKSGQYLGELFF
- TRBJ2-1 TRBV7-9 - TGTGCCAGCAGCTTAGAGGGAGGACCCTACAATGAGCAGTTCTTC CASSLEGGPYNEQFF
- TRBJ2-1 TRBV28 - TGTGCCAGCAGACCCCCGGCCCGACAGGGAGGGACCTACAATGAGCAGTTCTTC CASRPPARQGGTYNEQFF
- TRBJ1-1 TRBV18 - TGTGCCAGCTCACCGATAACGGACCATGAAGCTTTCTTT CASSPITDHEAFF
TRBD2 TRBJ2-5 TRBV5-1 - TGCGCCAGCAGCTTGGATTCGGCTAGCGGGAGGATCGGGACCCAGTACTTC CASSLDSASGRIGTQYF
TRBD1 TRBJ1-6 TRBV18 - TGTGCCAGCTCATCCGGGACAGACCTTAATTCACCCCTCCACTTT CASSSGTDLNSPLHF
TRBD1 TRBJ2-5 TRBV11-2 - TGTGCCAGCAGCTTAGATAGAAGACAGGGGGCCCCAGAGACCCAGTACTTC CASSLDRRQGAPETQYF
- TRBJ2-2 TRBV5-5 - TGTGCCAGCAGCGTGGACGTCGGGGAGCTGTTTTTT CASSVDVGELFF